The 2 T cell receptor beta chains reported below all come from one sample, sequenced in a study of tumor-infiltrating lymphocytes in primary liver carcinoma. Constant-region priming of 500 to 550 ng total RNA yielded TCR beta cDNA. A slightly modified ARM-PCR protocol with three nested multiplex PCR rounds produced these TCR beta libraries. TRBV1-TRBV30 forward and Cbeta reverse primers drove the first two roughly 10-cycle rounds. Each CDR3 protein is one row after TCRdb ran MiXCR on the multiplex PCR reads. The table shows some 180,000 distinct CDR3 sequences, with roughly 60% occurring only once. Blood RNA originated from unsorted whole blood, with germline DNA additionally extracted. Sequencing used peripheral blood. Receptors originate from a man aged 40-55 years with primary liver carcinoma and hepatitis B virus infection.

This clonotype was found many times. A read error may produce the germline difference seen at one junction end. V usage is TRBV11-2 and J usage is TRBJ2-5; weak D call: TRBD1 (5 bases). The V gene's germline CDR1 is SGHAT and CDR2 FQNNGV. The CDR3 consists of 13 residues. The CDR3 DNA reads as TGTGCCAGCAGTTTAGACAGACGGGAGACCCAGTACTTC. Translating it yields CASSLDRRETQYF.

This chain uses TRBV6-5 with TRBJ1-1; D ambiguous. V gave up 6 bases and J gave up 1 base, with 12 bases separating them. Germline-derived CDR1 and CDR2 are MNHEY and SVGAGI. This CDR3 spans 14 amino acids. The CDR3: CASRPSGKNTEAFF. In DNA, the CDR3 is TGTGCCAGCAGACCATCTGGGAAGAACACTGAAGCTTTCTTT.